The clone carrying this T cell receptor (beta chain) turned up a few times. This sample stems from a study of cytomegalovirus exposure and HLA in healthy donors. PCR amplification relied on 60 Vbeta primers (plus 13 Jbeta primers). TCRdb's copy holds only in-frame clones and misses some; the assay was immunoSEQ multiplex PCR. This table has about 110,000 clones, around 70% appearing once. The CDR3 sequence is 16 residues long. The V gene's germline CDR1 is SEHNR and CDR2 FQNEAQ (reference sequence). V was pared by 2 bases and J by 8 bases, with 19 bases between. What was sequenced was PBMCs. This clonotype originated in a man aged 25-45 years in good health and CMV-seronegative. The chain is built from TRBV7-9 and TRBJ2-4, with D tentatively TRBD1 (6 bases). CDR3 nucleotides: TGTGCCAGCAGCTTACCACAGTCGGACAGAGACGACATTCAGTACTTC. Translated: CASSLPQSDRDDIQYF.